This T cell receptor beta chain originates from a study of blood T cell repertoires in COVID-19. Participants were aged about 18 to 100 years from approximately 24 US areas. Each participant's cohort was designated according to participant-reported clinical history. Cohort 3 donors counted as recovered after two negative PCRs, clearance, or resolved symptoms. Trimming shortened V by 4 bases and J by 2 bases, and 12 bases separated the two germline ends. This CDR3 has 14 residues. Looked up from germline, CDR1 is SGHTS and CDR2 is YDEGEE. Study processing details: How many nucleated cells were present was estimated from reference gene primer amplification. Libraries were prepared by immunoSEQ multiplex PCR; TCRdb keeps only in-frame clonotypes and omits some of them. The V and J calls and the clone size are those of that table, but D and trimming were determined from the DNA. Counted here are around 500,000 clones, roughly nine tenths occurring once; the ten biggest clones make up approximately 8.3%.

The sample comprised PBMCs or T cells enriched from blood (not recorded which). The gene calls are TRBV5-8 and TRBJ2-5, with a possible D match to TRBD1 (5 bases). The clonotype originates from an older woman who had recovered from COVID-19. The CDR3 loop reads CASSPTDTQETQYF. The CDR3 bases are TGTGCCAGCAGCCCCACGGACACGCAAGAGACCCAGTACTTC.